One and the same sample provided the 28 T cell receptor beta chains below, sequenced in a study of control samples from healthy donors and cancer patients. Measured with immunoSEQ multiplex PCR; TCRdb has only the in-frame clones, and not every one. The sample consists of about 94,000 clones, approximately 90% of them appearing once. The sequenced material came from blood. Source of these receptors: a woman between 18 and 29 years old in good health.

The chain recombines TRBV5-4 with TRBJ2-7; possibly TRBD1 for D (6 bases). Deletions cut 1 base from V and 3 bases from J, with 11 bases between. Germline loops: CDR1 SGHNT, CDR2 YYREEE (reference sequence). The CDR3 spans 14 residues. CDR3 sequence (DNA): TGTGCCAGCAGCTTGCCGGACAGAGACTACGAGCAGTACTTC. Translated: CASSLPDRDYEQYF.

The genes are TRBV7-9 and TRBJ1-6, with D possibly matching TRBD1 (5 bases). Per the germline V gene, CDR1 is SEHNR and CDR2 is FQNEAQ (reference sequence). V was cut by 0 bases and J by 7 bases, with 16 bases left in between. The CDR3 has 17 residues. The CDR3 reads CASSLAINLGVNSPLHF. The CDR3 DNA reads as TGTGCCAGCAGCTTAGCGATCAACTTAGGGGTAAATTCACCCCTCCACTTT.

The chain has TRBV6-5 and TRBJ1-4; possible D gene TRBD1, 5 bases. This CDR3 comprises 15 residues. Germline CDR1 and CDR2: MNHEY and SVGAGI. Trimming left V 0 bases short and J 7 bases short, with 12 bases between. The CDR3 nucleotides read TGTGCCAGCAGTTACTCGTTTCATCAGGGTGAAAAACTGTTTTTT. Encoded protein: CASSYSFHQGEKLFF.

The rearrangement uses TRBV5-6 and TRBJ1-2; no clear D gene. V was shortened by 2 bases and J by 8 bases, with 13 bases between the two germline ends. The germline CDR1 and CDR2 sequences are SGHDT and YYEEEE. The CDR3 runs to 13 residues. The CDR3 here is CASSFGGPGGYTF. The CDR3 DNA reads TGTGCCAGCAGCTTTGGAGGGCCGGGAGGCTACACCTTC. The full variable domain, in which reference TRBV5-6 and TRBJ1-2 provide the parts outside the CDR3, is DAGVTQSPTHLIKTRGQQVTLRCSPKSGHDTVSWYQQALGQGPQFIFQYYEEEERQRGNFPDRFSGHQFPNYSSELNVNALLLGDSALYLCASSFGGPGGYTFGSGTRLTVV.

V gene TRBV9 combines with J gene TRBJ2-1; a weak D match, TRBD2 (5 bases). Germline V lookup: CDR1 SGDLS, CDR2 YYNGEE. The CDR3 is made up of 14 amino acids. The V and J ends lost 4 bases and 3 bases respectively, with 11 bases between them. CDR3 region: CASSQQRDYNEQFF. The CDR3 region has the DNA TGTGCCAGCAGCCAACAGAGGGACTACAATGAGCAGTTCTTC.

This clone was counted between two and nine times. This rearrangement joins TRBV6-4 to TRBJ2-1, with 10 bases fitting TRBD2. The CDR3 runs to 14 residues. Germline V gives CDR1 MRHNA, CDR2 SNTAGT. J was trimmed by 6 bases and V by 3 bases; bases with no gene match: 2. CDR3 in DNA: TGTGCCAGCAGTGAAGCGGGGGGGCCCAATGAGCAGTTCTTC. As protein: CASSEAGGPNEQFF.

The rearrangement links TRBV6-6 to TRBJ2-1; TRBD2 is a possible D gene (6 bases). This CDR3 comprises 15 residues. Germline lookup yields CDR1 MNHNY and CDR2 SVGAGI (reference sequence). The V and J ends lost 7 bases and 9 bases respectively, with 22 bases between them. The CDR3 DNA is TGTGCCAGCACTAACTTGATCCCAGACGGGGGTGAGCAGTTCTTC. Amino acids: CASTNLIPDGGEQFF.

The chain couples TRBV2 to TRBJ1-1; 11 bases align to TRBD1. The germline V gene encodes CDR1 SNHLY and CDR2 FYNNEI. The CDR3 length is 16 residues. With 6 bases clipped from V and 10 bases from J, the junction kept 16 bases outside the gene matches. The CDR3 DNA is TGTGCCAGCAGCTTCACGACACCGGGACAGGGGGGACCAGCTTTCTTT. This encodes CASSFTTPGQGGPAFF. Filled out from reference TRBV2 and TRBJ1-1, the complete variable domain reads EPEVTQTPSHQVTQMGQEVILRCVPISNHLYFYWYRQILGQKVEFLVSFYNNEISEKSEIFDDQFSVERPDGSNFTLKIRSTKLEDSAMYFCASSFTTPGQGGPAFFGQGTRLTVV.

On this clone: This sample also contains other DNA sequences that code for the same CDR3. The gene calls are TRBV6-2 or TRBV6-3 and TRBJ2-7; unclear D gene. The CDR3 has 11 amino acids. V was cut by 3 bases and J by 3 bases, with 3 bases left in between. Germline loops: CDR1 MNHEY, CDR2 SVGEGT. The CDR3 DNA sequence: TGTGCCAGCAGTTATCTCTACGAGCAGTACTTC. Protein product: CASSYLYEQYF.

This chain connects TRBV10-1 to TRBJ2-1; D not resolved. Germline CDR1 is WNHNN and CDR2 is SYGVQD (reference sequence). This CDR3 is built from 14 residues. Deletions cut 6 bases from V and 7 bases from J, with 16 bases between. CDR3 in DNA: TGCGCCAGCAGCCCCGGCCAGAGAGTGAATGAGCAGTTCTTC. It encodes CASSPGQRVNEQFF.

The CDR3 DNA follows: TGTGCCAGCAGTTTAATAGGGGGGAACACTGAAGCTTTCTTT. Amino acids: CASSLIGGNTEAFF. V usage is TRBV28 and J usage is TRBJ1-1; TRBD1 might be the D (6 bases). The CDR3 sequence is 14 residues long. CDR1 MDHEN and CDR2 SYDVKM come from the germline V gene. V shed 2 bases and J shed 1 base, with 8 bases lying between them.

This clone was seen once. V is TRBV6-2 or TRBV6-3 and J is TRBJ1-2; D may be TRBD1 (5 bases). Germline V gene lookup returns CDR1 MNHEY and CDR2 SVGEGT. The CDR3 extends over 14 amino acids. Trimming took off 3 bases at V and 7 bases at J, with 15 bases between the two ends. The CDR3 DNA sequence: TGTGCCAGCAGTTATACAAGGGGCGCGGTTGGCTACACCTTC. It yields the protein CASSYTRGAVGYTF.

CDR3 DNA sequence: TGTGCCAGCAGCCAGTTGGGGGGCCCCCGGAGCACAGATACGCAGTATTTT. Amino acids: CASSQLGGPRSTDTQYF. This rearrangement joins TRBV3-1 (or the pseudogene TRBV3-2) to TRBJ2-3; D possibly uses TRBD1 or TRBD2 (6 bases each). Germline loops: CDR1 LGHDT, CDR2 YNNKEL (reference sequence). CDR3 length: 17 amino acids. V was trimmed by 3 bases and J by 0 bases, leaving 16 bases between them.

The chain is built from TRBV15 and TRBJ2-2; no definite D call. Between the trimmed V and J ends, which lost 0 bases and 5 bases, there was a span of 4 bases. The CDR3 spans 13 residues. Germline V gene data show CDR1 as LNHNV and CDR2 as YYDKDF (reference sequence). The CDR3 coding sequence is TGTGCCACCAGCAGAGAACTGACCGGGGAGCTGTTTTTT. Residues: CATSRELTGELFF.

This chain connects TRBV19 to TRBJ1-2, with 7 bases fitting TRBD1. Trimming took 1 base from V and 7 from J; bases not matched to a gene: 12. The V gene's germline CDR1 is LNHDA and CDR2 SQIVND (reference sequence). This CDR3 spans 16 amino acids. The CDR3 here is CASSIGAVGGAGGYTF. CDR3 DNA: TGTGCCAGTAGTATAGGAGCGGTAGGGGGCGCTGGTGGCTACACCTTC.

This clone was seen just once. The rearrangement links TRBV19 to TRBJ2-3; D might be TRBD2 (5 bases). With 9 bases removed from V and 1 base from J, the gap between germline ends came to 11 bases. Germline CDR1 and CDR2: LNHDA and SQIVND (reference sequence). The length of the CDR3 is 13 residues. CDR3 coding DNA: TGTGCCAGCGCAAGGACTCGCACAGATACGCAGTATTTT. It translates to CASARTRTDTQYF.

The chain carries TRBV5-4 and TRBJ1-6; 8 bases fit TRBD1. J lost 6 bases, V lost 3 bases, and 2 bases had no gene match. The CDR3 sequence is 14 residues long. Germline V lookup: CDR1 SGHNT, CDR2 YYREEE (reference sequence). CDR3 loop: CASSSDRVNSPLHF. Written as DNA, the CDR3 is TGTGCCAGCAGCTCGGACAGGGTTAATTCACCCCTCCACTTT.

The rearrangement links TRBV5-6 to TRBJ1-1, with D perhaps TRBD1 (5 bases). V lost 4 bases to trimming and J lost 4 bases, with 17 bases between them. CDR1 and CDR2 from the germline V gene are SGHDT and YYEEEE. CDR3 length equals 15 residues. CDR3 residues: CASSESPDRGTEAFF. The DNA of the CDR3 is TGTGCCAGCAGCGAATCTCCTGATAGGGGCACTGAAGCTTTCTTT. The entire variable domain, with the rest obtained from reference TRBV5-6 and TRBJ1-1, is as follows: DAGVTQSPTHLIKTRGQQVTLRCSPKSGHDTVSWYQQALGQGPQFIFQYYEEEERQRGNFPDRFSGHQFPNYSSELNVNALLLGDSALYLCASSESPDRGTEAFFGQGTRLTVV.

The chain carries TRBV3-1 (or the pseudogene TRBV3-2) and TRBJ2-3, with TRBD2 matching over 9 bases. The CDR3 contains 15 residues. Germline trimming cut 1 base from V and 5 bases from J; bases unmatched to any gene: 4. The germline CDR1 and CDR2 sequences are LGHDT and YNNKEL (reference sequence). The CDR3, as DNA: TGTGCCAGCAGCCAAGGGCGGGGGGGCCAAGATACGCAGTATTTT. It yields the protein CASSQGRGGQDTQYF.

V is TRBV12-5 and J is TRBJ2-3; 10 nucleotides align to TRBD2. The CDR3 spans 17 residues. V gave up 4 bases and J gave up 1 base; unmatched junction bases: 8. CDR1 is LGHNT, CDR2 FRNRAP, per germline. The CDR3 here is CASGSPLAGARTDTQYF. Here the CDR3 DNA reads TGTGCTAGTGGTTCTCCTCTAGCGGGGGCCCGCACAGATACGCAGTATTTT.

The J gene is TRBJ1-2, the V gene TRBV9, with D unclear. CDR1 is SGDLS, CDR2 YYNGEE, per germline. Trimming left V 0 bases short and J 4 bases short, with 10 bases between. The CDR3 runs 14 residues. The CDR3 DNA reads TGTGCCAGCAGCGTAGGTGGGGTAGGCTATGGCTACACCTTC. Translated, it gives CASSVGGVGYGYTF.

CDR3 in amino acids: CASSSFYLDDTQYF. DNA for the CDR3: TGTGCCAGCAGCTCCTTTTATTTAGACGATACGCAGTATTTT. The chain employs TRBV7-2 and TRBJ2-3; D is uncertain. The V end lost 4 bases, the J end lost 6 bases, and 14 bases lay between the germline ends. The CDR3 loop spans 14 amino acids. Germline values: CDR1 SGHTA, CDR2 FQGNSA.

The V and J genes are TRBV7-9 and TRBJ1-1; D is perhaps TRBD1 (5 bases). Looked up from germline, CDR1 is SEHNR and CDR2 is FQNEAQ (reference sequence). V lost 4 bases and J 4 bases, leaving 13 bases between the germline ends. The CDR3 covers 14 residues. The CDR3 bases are TGTGCCAGCAGCTCCCTCAGGGATACCACTGAAGCTTTCTTT. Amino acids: CASSSLRDTTEAFF.

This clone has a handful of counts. The CDR3 here is CASSPPGGAIGPRYNEQFF. The CDR3 coding sequence is TGTGCCAGCTCACCACCGGGAGGTGCGATTGGTCCCCGTTACAATGAGCAGTTCTTC. This chain joins TRBV18 and TRBJ2-1; a possible D gene is TRBD2 (6 bases). Germline lookup yields CDR1 KGHSH and CDR2 LQKENI. The CDR3 length is 19 residues. The ends were cut back, 0 bases at V and 4 bases at J, with 22 bases in the middle.

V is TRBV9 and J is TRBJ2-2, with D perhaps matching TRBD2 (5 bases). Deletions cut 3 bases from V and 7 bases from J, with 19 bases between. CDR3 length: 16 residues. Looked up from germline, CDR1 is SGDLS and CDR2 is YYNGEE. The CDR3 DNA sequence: TGTGCCAGCAGCGCTGGCTTCGAGGGAAGGAACGGGGAGCTGTTTTTT. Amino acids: CASSAGFEGRNGELFF.

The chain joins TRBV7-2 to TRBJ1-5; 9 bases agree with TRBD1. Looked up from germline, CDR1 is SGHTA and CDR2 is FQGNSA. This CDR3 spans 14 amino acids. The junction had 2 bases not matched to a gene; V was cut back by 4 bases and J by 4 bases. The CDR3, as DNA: TGTGCCAGCAGCTCGGGACAGGGAAATCAGCCCCAGCATTTT. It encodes CASSSGQGNQPQHF. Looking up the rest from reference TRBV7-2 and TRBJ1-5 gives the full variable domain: GAGVSQSPSNKVTEKGKDVELRCDPISGHTALYWYRQSLGQGLEFLIYFQGNSAPDKSGLPSDRFSAERTGGSVSTLTIQRTQQEDSAVYLCASSSGQGNQPQHFGDGTRLSIL.

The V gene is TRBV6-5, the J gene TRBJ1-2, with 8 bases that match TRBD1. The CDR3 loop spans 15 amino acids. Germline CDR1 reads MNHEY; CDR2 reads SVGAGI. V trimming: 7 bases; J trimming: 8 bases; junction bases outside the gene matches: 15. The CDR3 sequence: CASTRQGPPSGGYTF. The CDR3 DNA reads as TGTGCCAGCACTCGACAGGGGCCGCCCTCAGGGGGCTACACCTTC.

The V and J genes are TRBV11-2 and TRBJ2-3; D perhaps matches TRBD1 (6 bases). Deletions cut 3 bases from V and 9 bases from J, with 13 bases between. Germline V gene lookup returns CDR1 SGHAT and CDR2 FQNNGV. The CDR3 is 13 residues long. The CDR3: CASSLVRGTTQYF. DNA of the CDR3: TGTGCCAGCAGCTTGGTCAGGGGCACAACGCAGTATTTT.